The subject of this entry is one T cell receptor (beta chain). Its matching antigen is unknown. The data derive from a study of CD8+ T cells in alopecia areata. Study summary: Treatment of the treated patients consisted of oral tofacitinib, 5 to 10 mg twice daily. Percent of scalp involved defined treated patients' severity scores.

Extracted from the samples, RNA was reverse transcribed into cDNA to serve as the sequencing template. Generated by immunoSEQ multiplex PCR, the TCRdb table keeps only in-frame clones and is missing some. The sample yields about 220,000 clones, more than 45% seen once. The ends were cut back, 7 bases at V and 7 bases at J, with 22 bases in the middle. Germline V gives CDR1 GTSNPN, CDR2 SVGIG (reference sequence). This CDR3 region has 14 residues. Study results and limitations: The study found that many expanded lesional clones persisted in scalp and blood during tofacitinib.

Treatment: oral pan-JAK inhibitor, 5-10 mg twice daily. The sample consisted of CD4+ T cells sorted from blood, taken at week 4, from a patient treated with tofacitinib. The origin of this receptor is a human donor with alopecia areata. The V call is TRBV30, the J call TRBJ1-2; perhaps TRBD1 as D (6 bases). The CDR3 DNA reads as TGTGCCTCAAATACTATACAGGGAATATCTGGCTACACCTTC. This translates into CASNTIQGISGYTF. Combining the CDR3 with reference TRBV30 and TRBJ1-2 gives the whole variable domain SQTIHQWPATLVQPVGSPLSLECTVEGTSNPNLYWYRQAAGRGLQLLFYSVGIGQISSEVPQNLSASRPQDRQFILSSKKLLLSDSGFYLCASNTIQGISGYTFGSGTRLTVV.